This TCR beta chain appears in the sequencing data of a study of T cells in women clearing cervical HPV infection. Across the whole study: Cases: HPV16-related CIN3 or worse on histology, 2 invasive cancers.

Assay used: immunoSEQ multiplex PCR; TCRdb lists only in-frame clones, some missing. The sample data list tens of thousands of clones. Germline-derived CDR1 and CDR2 are SNHLY and FYNNEI. V lost 10 bases and J lost 3; bases outside the gene matches: 13. The CDR3 contains 15 residues. Worth noting for this clone: The read halts 3 residues ahead of the CDR3 end, with the missing end drawn from the germline J gene.

The clonotype was recovered from a woman aged 18 to 75 with a cervical HPV16 infection that either progressed to CIN3+ or cleared (not recorded which). The rearrangement joins TRBV2 to TRBJ2-5; TRBD2 agrees at 8 bases. The sequenced sample consisted of blood buffy coat. This chain's CDR3 is CATSPRSAGEETQYF. The DNA read from the CDR3 is TGTGCCACCTCCCCTAGGTCAGCGGGGGAAGAGACC.